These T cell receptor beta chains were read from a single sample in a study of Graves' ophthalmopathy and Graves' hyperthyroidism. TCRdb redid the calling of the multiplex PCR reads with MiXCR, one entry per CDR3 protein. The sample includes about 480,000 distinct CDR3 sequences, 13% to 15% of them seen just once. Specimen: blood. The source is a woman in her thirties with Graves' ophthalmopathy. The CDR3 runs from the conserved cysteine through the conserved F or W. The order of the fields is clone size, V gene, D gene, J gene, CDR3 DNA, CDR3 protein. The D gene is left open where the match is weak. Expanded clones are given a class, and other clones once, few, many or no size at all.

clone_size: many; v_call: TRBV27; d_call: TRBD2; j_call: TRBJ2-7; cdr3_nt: TGTGCCAGCAGTCGGGGGGATCACGAGCAGTACTTC; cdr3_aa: CASSRGDHEQYF
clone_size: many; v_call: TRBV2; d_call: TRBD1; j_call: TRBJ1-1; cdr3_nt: TGTGCCACGGGACAGGGAGGCACTGAAGCTTTCTTT; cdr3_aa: CATGQGGTEAFF
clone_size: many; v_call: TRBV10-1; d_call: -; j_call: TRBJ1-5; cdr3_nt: TGCGCCAGCATGCGAAAGCCCCAGCATTTT; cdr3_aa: CASMRKPQHF
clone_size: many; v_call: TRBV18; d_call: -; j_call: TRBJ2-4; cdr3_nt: TGTGCCAGCTCACCCGGCAACATTCAGTACTTC; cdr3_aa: CASSPGNIQYF
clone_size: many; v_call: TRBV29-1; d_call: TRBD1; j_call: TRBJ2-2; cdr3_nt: TGCAGCGTAGAGGGGGCGCGCACCGGGGAGCTGTTTTTT; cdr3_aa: CSVEGARTGELFF
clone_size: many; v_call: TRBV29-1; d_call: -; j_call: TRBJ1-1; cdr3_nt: TGCAGCGTTGACACCTCAGGGACTGAAGCTTTCTTT; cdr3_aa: CSVDTSGTEAFF
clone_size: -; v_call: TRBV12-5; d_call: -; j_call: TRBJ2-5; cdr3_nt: TGTGCTAGTGGTTTGGTAGCGACCCAGTACTTC; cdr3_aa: CASGLVATQYF
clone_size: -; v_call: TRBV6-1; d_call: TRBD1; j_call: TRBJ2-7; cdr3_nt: TGTGCCAGCAGACTGGACAGGGCCCTCCACGAGCAGTACTTC; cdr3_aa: CASRLDRALHEQYF
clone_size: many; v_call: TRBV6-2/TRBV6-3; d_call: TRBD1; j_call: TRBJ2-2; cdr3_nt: TGTGCCAGCAGTTACTCGGAGACAGGGGGCGCGAGTACCGGGGAGCTGTTTTTT; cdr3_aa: CASSYSETGGASTGELFF
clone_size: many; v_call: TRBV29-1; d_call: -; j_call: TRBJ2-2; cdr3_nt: TGCAGCGTCCTGGACATGACCGGGGAGCTGTTTTTT; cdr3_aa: CSVLDMTGELFF
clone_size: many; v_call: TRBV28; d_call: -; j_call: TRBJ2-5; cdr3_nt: TGTGCCAGTGCCCTTGGGACCTTCCAAGAGACCCAGTACTTC; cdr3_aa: CASALGTFQETQYF
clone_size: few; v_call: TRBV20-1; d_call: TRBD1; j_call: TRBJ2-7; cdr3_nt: TGCAGTGCTCCCGGGACAGGCTACGAGCAGTACTTC; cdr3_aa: CSAPGTGYEQYF
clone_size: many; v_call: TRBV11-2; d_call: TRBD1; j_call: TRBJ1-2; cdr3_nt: TGTGCCAGCAGCCCCTCGGACGGGACAGGGTTCTATGGCTACACCTTC; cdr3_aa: CASSPSDGTGFYGYTF
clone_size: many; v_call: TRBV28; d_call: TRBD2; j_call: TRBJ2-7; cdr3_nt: TGTGCCAGCAGTTTAGGGGCGGGGGGCCCCGGCTCCTACGAGCAGTACTTC; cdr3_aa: CASSLGAGGPGSYEQYF
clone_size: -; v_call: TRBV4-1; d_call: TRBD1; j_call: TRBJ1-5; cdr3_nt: TGCGCCAGCAGCCCCAGCCCCCTCCGACAGGGGGCCGGCAATCAGCCCCAGCATTTT; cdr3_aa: CASSPSPLRQGAGNQPQHF
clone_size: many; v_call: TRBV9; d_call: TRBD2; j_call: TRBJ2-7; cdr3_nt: TGTGCCAGCAGCGTAGGGACTAGCGGGTCCTACGAGCAGTACTTC; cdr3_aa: CASSVGTSGSYEQYF
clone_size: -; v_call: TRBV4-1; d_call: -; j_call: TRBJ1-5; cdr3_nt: TGCGCCAGCAGCCAGTACAGGGACGATCAGCCCCAGCATTTT; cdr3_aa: CASSQYRDDQPQHF
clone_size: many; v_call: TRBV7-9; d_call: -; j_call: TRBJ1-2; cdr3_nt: TGTGCCAGCAGAGAACAGCGGCTCCACTATGGCTACACCTTC; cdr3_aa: CASREQRLHYGYTF
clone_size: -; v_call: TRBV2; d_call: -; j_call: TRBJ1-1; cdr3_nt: TGTGCCAGCAGCAACTGGGACAAGCACTTTGAAGCTTTCTTT; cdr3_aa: CASSNWDKHFEAFF
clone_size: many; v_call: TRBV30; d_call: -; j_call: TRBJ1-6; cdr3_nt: TGTGCCTGGAGCATCAAGAAGGCGGGAGTTTATAATTCACCCCTCCACTTT; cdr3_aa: CAWSIKKAGVYNSPLHF
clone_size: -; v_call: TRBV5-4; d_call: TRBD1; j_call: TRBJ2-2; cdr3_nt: TGTGCCAGCAGCTTGTATCCGCAGGGGGCCCAGTTCACGTTCGGCGGGGAGCTGTTTTTT; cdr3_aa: CASSLYPQGAQFTFGGELFF
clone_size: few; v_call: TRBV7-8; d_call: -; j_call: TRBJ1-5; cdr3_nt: TGTGCCAGCAGCCAAAGATTTCAGCATAGCAATCAGCCCCAGCATTTT; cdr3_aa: CASSQRFQHSNQPQHF
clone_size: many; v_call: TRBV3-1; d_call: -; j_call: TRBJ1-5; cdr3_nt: TGCGCCAGCAGCCAAGACACGAATCAGCCCCAGCATTTT; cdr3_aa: CASSQDTNQPQHF
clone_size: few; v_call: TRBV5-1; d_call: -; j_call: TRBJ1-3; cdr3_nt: TGCGCCAGCAGCTTGGACAGCCCCGAGAGCTCTGGAAACACCATATATTTT; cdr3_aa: CASSLDSPESSGNTIYF
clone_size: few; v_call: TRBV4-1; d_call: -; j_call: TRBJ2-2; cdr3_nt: TGCGCCAGCAGCCAAATCGGGAACACCGGGGAGCTGTTTTTT; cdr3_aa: CASSQIGNTGELFF
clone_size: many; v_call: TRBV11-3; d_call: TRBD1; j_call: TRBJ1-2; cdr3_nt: TGTGCCAGCAGCGCGACAGGGTTAAGCTCCTACACCTTC; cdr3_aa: CASSATGLSSYTF
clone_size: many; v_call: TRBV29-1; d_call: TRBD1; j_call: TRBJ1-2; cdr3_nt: TGCAGCGTTGAAGATCTTCGACAGGGGGCTAACTATGGCTACACCTTC; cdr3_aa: CSVEDLRQGANYGYTF
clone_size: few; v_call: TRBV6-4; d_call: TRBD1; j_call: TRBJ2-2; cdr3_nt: TGTGCCAGCAGTGAGACAGGGGACACCGGGAAGCTGTTTTTT; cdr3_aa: CASSETGDTGKLFF
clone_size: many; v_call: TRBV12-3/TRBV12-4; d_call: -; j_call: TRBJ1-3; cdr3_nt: TGTGCCAGCAGTCAGTCTGGGGCGAACACCATATATTTT; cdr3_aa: CASSQSGANTIYF
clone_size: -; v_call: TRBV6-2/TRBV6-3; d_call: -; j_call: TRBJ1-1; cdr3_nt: TGTGCCAGCAGTCTCGGACACTTTAACACTGAAGCTTTCTTT; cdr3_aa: CASSLGHFNTEAFF
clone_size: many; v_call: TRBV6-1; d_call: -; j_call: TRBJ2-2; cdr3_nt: TGTGCCAGCAGCCACGACCCAATCGCCGGGGAGCTGTTTTTT; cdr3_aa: CASSHDPIAGELFF
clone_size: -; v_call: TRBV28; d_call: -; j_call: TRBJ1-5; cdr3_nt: TGTGCCAGCAGTTTAACGGACCGGCCCCAGCATTTT; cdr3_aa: CASSLTDRPQHF
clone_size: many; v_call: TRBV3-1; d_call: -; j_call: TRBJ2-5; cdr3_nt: TGTGCCAGCAGCCACGACGGGGGCCGAGAGACCCAGTACTTC; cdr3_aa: CASSHDGGRETQYF
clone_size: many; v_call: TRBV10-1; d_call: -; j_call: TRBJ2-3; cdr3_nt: TGCGCCAGCAGTGAGCAGAGCACAGATACGCAGTATTTT; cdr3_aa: CASSEQSTDTQYF
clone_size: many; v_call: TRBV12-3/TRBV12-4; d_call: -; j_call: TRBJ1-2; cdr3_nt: TGTGCCAGCAGTTTGAGCAACTATGGCTACACCTTC; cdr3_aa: CASSLSNYGYTF
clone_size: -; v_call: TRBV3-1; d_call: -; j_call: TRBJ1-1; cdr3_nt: TGTGCCAGCAGCCAAATTTATAAGGGGGACAACACTGAAGCTTTCTTT; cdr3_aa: CASSQIYKGDNTEAFF
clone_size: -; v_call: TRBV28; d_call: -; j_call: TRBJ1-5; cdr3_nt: TGTGCCAGCAGTTTTCAGCAAGTTTGGCAGCCCCAGCATTTT; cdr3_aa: CASSFQQVWQPQHF
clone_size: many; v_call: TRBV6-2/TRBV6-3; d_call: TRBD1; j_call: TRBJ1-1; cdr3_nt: TGTGCCAGCAGTTTGACAGGGCTTGCGACTGAAGCTTTCTTT; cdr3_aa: CASSLTGLATEAFF
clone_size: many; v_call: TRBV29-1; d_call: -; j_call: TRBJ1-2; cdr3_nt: TGCAGCGTTGTTGTGACCGTAGCTAACTATGGCTACACCTTC; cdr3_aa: CSVVVTVANYGYTF
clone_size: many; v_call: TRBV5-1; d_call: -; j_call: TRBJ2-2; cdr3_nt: TGCGCCAGCAGCTTCCACCGGGACGGCAGTTACACCGGGGAGCTGTTTTTT; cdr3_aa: CASSFHRDGSYTGELFF
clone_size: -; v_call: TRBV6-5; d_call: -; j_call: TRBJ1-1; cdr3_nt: TGTGCCAGCAGTTCATTTGGGGGATTGGCTGAAGCTTTCTTT; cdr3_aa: CASSSFGGLAEAFF
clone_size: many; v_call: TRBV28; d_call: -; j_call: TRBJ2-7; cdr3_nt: TGTGCCAGCAGACCCGGACTCTTCCAAGTTCGGGAGCAGTACTTC; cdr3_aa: CASRPGLFQVREQYF
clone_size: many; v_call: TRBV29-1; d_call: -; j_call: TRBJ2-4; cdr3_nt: TGCAGCGCCGCGCCGGGCGGAAACATTCAGTACTTC; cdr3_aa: CSAAPGGNIQYF
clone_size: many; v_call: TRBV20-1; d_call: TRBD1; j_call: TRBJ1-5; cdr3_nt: TGCAGTGCTACGAATACAGGGGGCGGTCAGCCCCAGCATTTT; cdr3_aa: CSATNTGGGQPQHF
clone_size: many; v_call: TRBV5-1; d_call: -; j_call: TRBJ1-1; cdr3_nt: TGCGCCAGCAGCTTGGCCGTCAGGCCTTATGAAGCTTTCTTT; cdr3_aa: CASSLAVRPYEAFF
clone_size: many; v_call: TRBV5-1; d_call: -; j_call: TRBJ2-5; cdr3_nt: TGCGCCAGCAGCTTGGTCGGGCTCCTACGAGAAGAGACCCAGTACTTC; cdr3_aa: CASSLVGLLREETQYF
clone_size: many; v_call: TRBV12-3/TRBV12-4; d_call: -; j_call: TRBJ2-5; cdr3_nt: TGTGCCAGCAGTTTTTTCGGGGGCGGGGAGACCCAGTACTTC; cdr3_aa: CASSFFGGGETQYF
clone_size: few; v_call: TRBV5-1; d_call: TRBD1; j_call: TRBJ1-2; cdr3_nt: TGCGCCAGCAGCTTGGGGGACAGCCCAATCCTTGGCTATGGCTACACCTTC; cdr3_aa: CASSLGDSPILGYGYTF
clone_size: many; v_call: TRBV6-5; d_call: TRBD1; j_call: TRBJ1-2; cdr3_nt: TGTGCCAGCAGTTCTATACAGGGGAGCTATGGCTACACCTTC; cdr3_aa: CASSSIQGSYGYTF
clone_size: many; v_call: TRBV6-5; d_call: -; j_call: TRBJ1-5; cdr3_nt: TGTGCCAGCAGTTATAATACAGCGCAGAATCAGCCCCAGCATTTT; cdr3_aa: CASSYNTAQNQPQHF